This T cell receptor beta chain comes out of a study of cytomegalovirus exposure and HLA in healthy donors. About the study: Unique TCR beta sequences numbering around 110 million came from approximately 180 million T cells in an earlier analysis.

PCR used 60 Vbeta primers and 13 Jbeta primers. The repertoire was sequenced with immunoSEQ multiplex PCR; TCRdb's copy has only in-frame clones and lacks some. The sample consists of about 150,000 clones, 80% of them appearing once. This CDR3 region has 13 residues. Trimming took off 2 bases at V and 4 bases at J, with 8 bases between the two ends. Germline-derived CDR1 and CDR2 are MNHEY and SVGAGI. This clonotype was obtained from a man younger than 40 in good health and CMV-seropositive. The sequenced material came from PBMCs. The J gene is TRBJ1-2, the V gene TRBV6-5; D unclear. The CDR3 here is CASSYGGSYGYTF. DNA of the CDR3: TGTGCCAGCAGTTACGGCGGATCCTATGGCTACACCTTC.